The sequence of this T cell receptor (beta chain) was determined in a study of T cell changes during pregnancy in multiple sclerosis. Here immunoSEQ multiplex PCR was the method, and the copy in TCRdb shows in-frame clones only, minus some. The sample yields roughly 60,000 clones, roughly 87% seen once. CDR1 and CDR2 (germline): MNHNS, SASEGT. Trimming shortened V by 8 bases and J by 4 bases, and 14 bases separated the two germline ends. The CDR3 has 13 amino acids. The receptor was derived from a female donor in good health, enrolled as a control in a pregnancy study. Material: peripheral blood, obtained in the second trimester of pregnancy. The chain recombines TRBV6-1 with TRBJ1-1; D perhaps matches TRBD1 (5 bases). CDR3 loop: CASSPGRGTEAFF. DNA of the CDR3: TGTGCCAGCTCACCCGGGAGGGGCACTGAAGCTTTCTTT.